The sequence of this T cell receptor (beta chain) was determined in a study of cytomegalovirus exposure and HLA in healthy donors. Whole-study context: A later analysis reported the 100 to 150 validation repertoires used the same platform as the 666 first-cohort repertoires. Study outcomes and limitations: TCR beta chains numbering more than 150 were designated cytomegalovirus-associated. For most TCR sequences rarity was the rule, although some public TCRs occurred in many donors. According to a subsequent analysis, TCR clusters identified in the first cohort showed a tendency to co-occur across the approximately 110 validation repertoires.

This CDR3 has 15 residues. CDR1 is MNHEY, CDR2 SMNVEV, per germline (reference sequence). V shed 6 bases and J shed 3 bases, with 16 bases lying between them. Repertoires were generated with immunoSEQ multiplex PCR, while TCRdb's copy carries only in-frame clones and drops some. The sample lists approximately 160,000 clones, roughly 86% occurring once. Note on this clone: No antigen is known for it.

This TCR came from a man younger than 35 in good health and CMV-seropositive. The sample consisted of PBMCs. The chain combines TRBV27 with TRBJ2-3; TRBD2 is a possible D gene (6 bases). CDR3 in amino acids: CASSPLGGKTDTQYF. For the CDR3, the DNA is TGTGCCAGCAGCCCCCTCGGCGGGAAAACAGATACGCAGTATTTT.